The text below deals with one T cell receptor beta chain. The CDR3 sequence is 16 residues long. Per the germline V gene, CDR1 is SEHNR and CDR2 is FQNEAQ (reference sequence). Trimming removed 5 bases from V and 2 bases from J; junction bases left unmatched: 12. In the authors' methods: Counts of nucleated cells, estimated from reference gene primer amplification, were obtained. Sequencing used immunoSEQ multiplex PCR; TCRdb keeps in-frame clones, though not all of them. For V, J and clone size, that table is used; D and trimming come from the DNA. The table records approximately 170,000 clones, more than 75% of them present only once. The sample belongs to a study of blood T cell repertoires in COVID-19. Study-wide context: The origin of the acute and convalescent COVID-19 samples was the United States, Italy and Spain. PBMCs, B-cell-depleted T cells, or T cells were the source of the cDNA or gDNA that made up the material.

The chain couples TRBV7-9 to TRBJ2-7; TRBD2 matches at 7 bases. Sequencing was carried out using peripheral blood. The TCR was taken from a man aged 18 to 35 with active or convalescent COVID-19. In DNA form, the CDR3 reads TGTGCCAGCAGCCAGCAAGTAGCGGGCCCCACCTACGAGCAGTACTTC. This codes for CASSQQVAGPTYEQYF.